This T cell receptor beta chain stems from a study of cytomegalovirus exposure and HLA in healthy donors. The germline gives CDR1 MNHNS, CDR2 SASEGT. CDR3 length equals 17 residues. The junction had 10 bases not matched to a gene; V was cut back by 4 bases and J by 5 bases. Nominally healthy donors were sampled, though unrecorded immune exposures were likely. To note about this clone: What it recognizes is unknown.

Study-wide findings and caveats: An analysis was carried out at a later point. It showed that HLA-associated TCR beta chains were more clonally expanded than equally common non-associated chains.

This PCR relied on a set of 60 Vbeta primers and 13 Jbeta primers. TCRdb keeps only in-frame clones here, not all; method: immunoSEQ multiplex PCR. Found here are 150,000 to 200,000 clones, about 80% of them singletons; the top ten hold 2% to 2.5%. The receptor comes from a woman between 25 and 40 years old in good health and CMV-seronegative. The sample comprised PBMCs. The chain links TRBV6-1 to TRBJ2-5; 13 positions match TRBD2. The CDR3 DNA sequence: TGTGCCAGCAGTGTAGGACTAGCGGGAGTGAACGGTGAGACCCAGTACTTC. Amino acid sequence: CASSVGLAGVNGETQYF.